This is a list of T cell receptor beta chains from one sample in a study of T cell responses to AZD1222 COVID-19 vaccine. Only in-frame clones appear in the TCRdb table, and some are missing; sequencing was by immunoSEQ multiplex PCR. The sample shows some 100,000 clones, about 90% of them seen only once. This material consisted of peripheral blood, taken on day 0 of AZD1222 vaccination. All receptors derive from an adult in good health. Each CDR3 is given with its conserved first and last residue. The D gene is left open where the match is weak. The size of a clone is reported for some rows only, either as once, few or many, or as a class for expanded clones.

-	-	TRBJ2-5	TRBV6-5	TGTGCCAGCAAGTGGGCTAACCGGGAGACCCAGTACTTC	CASKWANRETQYF
-	-	TRBJ1-3	TRBV5-6	TGTGCCAGCAGCCCAGGCGGGGTAGGAAACACCATATATTTT	CASSPGGVGNTIYF
-	-	TRBJ2-5	TRBV3-1/TRBV3-2	TGTGCCAGCAGCCAAGGCCAGGTGGGAGAGACCCAGTACTTC	CASSQGQVGETQYF
-	once	TRBJ2-7	TRBV7-2	TGTGCCAGCAGCTTAGGTGACGGCGCCTACGAGCAGTACTTC	CASSLGDGAYEQYF
TRBD2	-	TRBJ2-7	TRBV6-6	TGTGCCAGCAGTGTAGCGGGAGAGTCCTACGAGCAGTACTTC	CASSVAGESYEQYF
TRBD2	-	TRBJ2-5	TRBV15	TGTGCCACCAGCAGAGATTGGGAGGGCGAGACCCAGTACTTC	CATSRDWEGETQYF
TRBD1	-	TRBJ1-6	TRBV5-1	TGCGCCAGCAGCTTTCTGGACAGGGAATCACCCCTCCACTTT	CASSFLDRESPLHF
TRBD1	-	TRBJ1-2	TRBV7-2	TGTGCCAGCAGCTTAGGGACAGGGGGTGACTATGGCTACACCTTC	CASSLGTGGDYGYTF
-	-	TRBJ1-1	TRBV19	TGTGCCAGTAGTTGGGCAGCAATGAACACTGAAGCTTTCTTT	CASSWAAMNTEAFF
-	-	TRBJ2-1	TRBV28	TGTGCCAGCAGTCCTCCGGACGGTGACAATGAGCAGTTCTTC	CASSPPDGDNEQFF
TRBD2	-	TRBJ2-3	TRBV6-2/TRBV6-3	TGTGCCAGCAGTTGGCTAGCGGGGGGAGGGTACGCAGATACGCAGTATTTT	CASSWLAGGGYADTQYF
-	-	TRBJ1-2	TRBV7-9	TGTGCCAGCAGCTTATTGACCCAGGGGCTTGGCTACACCTTC	CASSLLTQGLGYTF
TRBD1	-	TRBJ1-2	TRBV6-5	TGTGCCAGCAGTTCGGGGACAGGGGGACTCTATGGCTACACCTTC	CASSSGTGGLYGYTF
TRBD1	-	TRBJ1-4	TRBV11-2	TGTGCCAGCTCCCAGGGGGAGGGAAAACTGTTTTTT	CASSQGEGKLFF
-	-	TRBJ1-1	TRBV18	TGTGCCAGCTCACCACCGACAGGTACTGAAGCTTTCTTT	CASSPPTGTEAFF
-	-	TRBJ1-4	TRBV6-5	TGTGCCAGCAGTTACAGAGAAAAGGGTGAAAAACTGTTTTTT	CASSYREKGEKLFF
-	once	TRBJ1-6	TRBV27	TGTGCCAGCAGGAGAGGAGGGAGTAATTCACCCCTCCACTTT	CASRRGGSNSPLHF
TRBD2	-	TRBJ2-3	TRBV15	TGTGCCACCAGCAGAGAGCCACCTAGCGGGGGAGGAAATACGCAGTATTTT	CATSREPPSGGGNTQYF
TRBD1	-	TRBJ1-4	TRBV3-1/TRBV3-2	TGTGCCAGCAACAACCTGGGACAGGGTGAAAAACTGTTTTTT	CASNNLGQGEKLFF
-	-	TRBJ1-1	TRBV29-1	TGCAGCGCCTCAGAAGAGGACACTGAAGCTTTCTTT	CSASEEDTEAFF
-	-	TRBJ1-5	TRBV2	TGTGCCAGCAGTGCTGGGCGGAATAGCAATCAGCCCCAGCATTTT	CASSAGRNSNQPQHF
-	few	TRBJ1-5	TRBV3-1/TRBV3-2	TGTGCCAGCAGCCAAGAAGGAGGGTTGGGCAATCAGCCCCAGCATTTT	CASSQEGGLGNQPQHF
TRBD2	-	TRBJ2-7	TRBV14	TGTGCCAGCAGCCAAGTACTAGCGAGTGAGCAGTACTTC	CASSQVLASEQYF
TRBD1	-	TRBJ1-5	TRBV30	TGTGCCTGGAGTCTATCGGACAGGCCGCCCCAGCATTTT	CAWSLSDRPPQHF
TRBD1	-	TRBJ1-3	TRBV6-5	TGTGCCAGCAGTTACACGGGACAGGCGGGAAACACCATATATTTT	CASSYTGQAGNTIYF
TRBD2	-	TRBJ2-5	TRBV6-5	TGTGCCAGCAGCATGCTAGCGGGAGAGACCCAGTACTTC	CASSMLAGETQYF
TRBD1	-	TRBJ2-7	TRBV2	TGTGCCAGCAGTGAAGTCCCCCCAGACAGGGACCAGTACTTC	CASSEVPPDRDQYF
TRBD1	-	TRBJ1-2	TRBV5-6	TGTGCCAGCAGCTCCGGACAGGAGTATGGCTACACCTTC	CASSSGQEYGYTF
-	-	TRBJ2-7	TRBV19	TGTGCCAGTAGTATGGTCCTCGGGGTAAACGAGCAGTACTTC	CASSMVLGVNEQYF
-	-	TRBJ2-1	TRBV6-5	TGTGCCAGCAGTCTAATAGGCCCTTACAATGAGCAGTTCTTC	CASSLIGPYNEQFF
TRBD2	-	TRBJ2-7	TRBV5-1	TGCGCCAGCAGCCCGGGACTAGCGGGGGGATACGCGCAGCAGTACTTC	CASSPGLAGGYAQQYF
-	-	TRBJ2-5	TRBV7-9	TGTGCCAGCAGCCCAAGTGTAGGCAACACGGGGGTGACCCAGTACTTC	CASSPSVGNTGVTQYF
-	-	TRBJ2-7	TRBV3-1/TRBV3-2	TGTGCCAGCAGCCAAGGGGAGAGCTACGAGCAGTACTTC	CASSQGESYEQYF
TRBD1	-	TRBJ1-6	TRBV3-1/TRBV3-2	TGTGCCAGCAGCCTGTTCGACAGGGGCGATTCACCCCTCCACTTT	CASSLFDRGDSPLHF
TRBD1	-	TRBJ1-5	TRBV7-2	TGTGCCAGCAGCCCGCAGGGGGACCAGCCCCAGCATTTT	CASSPQGDQPQHF
-	-	TRBJ1-6	TRBV5-4	TGTGCCAGCTCGAACCTGGGGGGGCAGGGTGGCTCACCCCTCCACTTT	CASSNLGGQGGSPLHF
-	-	TRBJ1-5	TRBV5-5	TGTGCCAGCAGCTTAGAGGGGGTAGGCAATCAGCCCCAGCATTTT	CASSLEGVGNQPQHF
TRBD1	once	TRBJ1-5	TRBV30	TGTGCCTGGGCCCGAGGGCAGGGGGGTCAGCCCCAGCATTTT	CAWARGQGGQPQHF
-	-	TRBJ2-7	TRBV7-9	TGTGCCAGCAGCCCAACGACATCCTACGAGCAGTACTTC	CASSPTTSYEQYF
TRBD2	-	TRBJ2-2	TRBV7-7	TGTGCTAGCAGCTCCGTAGCGGGGGGGTACGCGAACACCGGGGAGCTGTTTTTT	CASSSVAGGYANTGELFF
-	-	TRBJ1-5	TRBV19	TGTGCCAGTAGTTTGGGGGGTTTAAGCAATCAGCCCCAGCATTTT	CASSLGGLSNQPQHF
TRBD1	-	TRBJ2-7	TRBV5-6	TGTGCCAGCAGCTTGGGACAGGGGGTAAGCGAGCAGTACTTC	CASSLGQGVSEQYF
-	-	TRBJ1-2	TRBV5-1	TGCGCCAGCAGCTTACAGGGAATTGGTGGCTACACCTTC	CASSLQGIGGYTF
-	-	TRBJ1-6	TRBV7-9	TGTGCCAGCAGCTTAGCGTCACCCCTCCACTTT	CASSLASPLHF
-	-	TRBJ1-1	TRBV3-1/TRBV3-2	TGTGCCAGCAGCCCGAGAGATAATCAAGGAGGCACTGAAGCTTTCTTT	CASSPRDNQGGTEAFF
-	-	TRBJ1-3	TRBV2	TGTGCCAGTGAGGGTGGTTCTGGAAACACCATATATTTT	CASEGGSGNTIYF
-	-	TRBJ1-3	TRBV5-1	TGCGCCAGCAGCTTGGCCGGACAGTCCTCTGGAAACACCATATATTTT	CASSLAGQSSGNTIYF
-	-	TRBJ2-5	TRBV11-2	TGTGCCAGCAGCCCTCGGCAGTCTGGGGAGACCCAGTACTTC	CASSPRQSGETQYF
-	-	TRBJ1-5	TRBV30	TGTGCCTGGAGTGTGGGGGGTCGGGGTCAGCCCCAGCATTTT	CAWSVGGRGQPQHF
-	-	TRBJ2-7	TRBV6-5	TGTGCCAGCAGGGGACCTAGCTCCTACGAGCAGTACTTC	CASRGPSSYEQYF
TRBD2	-	TRBJ2-1	TRBV5-1	TGCGCCAGCAGCTCGGGGGGTGGCTACAGTGAGCAGTTCTTC	CASSSGGGYSEQFF
-	-	TRBJ2-3	TRBV21-1	TGTGCCAGCAGCAAGTGCCCCGACCGGGGGCGGGGGGTGCAAGGTACGCAGTATTTT	CASSKCPDRGRGVQGTQYF
-	-	TRBJ1-2	TRBV27	TGTGCCAGCAGTTTAATGGGGGCGGGGGGCTACACCTTC	CASSLMGAGGYTF